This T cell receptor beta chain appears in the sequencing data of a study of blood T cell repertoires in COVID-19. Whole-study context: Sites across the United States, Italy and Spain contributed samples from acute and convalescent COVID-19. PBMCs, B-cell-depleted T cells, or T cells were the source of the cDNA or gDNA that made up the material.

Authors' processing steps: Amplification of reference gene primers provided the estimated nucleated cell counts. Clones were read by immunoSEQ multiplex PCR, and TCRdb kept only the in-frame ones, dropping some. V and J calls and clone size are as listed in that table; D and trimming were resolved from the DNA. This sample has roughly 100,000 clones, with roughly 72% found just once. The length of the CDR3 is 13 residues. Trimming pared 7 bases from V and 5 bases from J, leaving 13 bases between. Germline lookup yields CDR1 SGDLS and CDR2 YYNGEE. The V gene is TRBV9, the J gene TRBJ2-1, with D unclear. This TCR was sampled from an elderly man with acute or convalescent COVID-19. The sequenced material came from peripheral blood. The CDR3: CASSPRLDNEQFF. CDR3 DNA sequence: TGTGCCAGCTCCCCTAGACTCGACAATGAGCAGTTCTTC. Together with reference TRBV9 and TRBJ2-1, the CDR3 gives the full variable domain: DSGVTQTPKHLITATGQRVTLRCSPRSGDLSVYWYQQSLDQGLQFLIQYYNGEERAKGNILERFSAQQFPDLHSELNLSSLELGDSALYFCASSPRLDNEQFFGPGTRLTVL.